The 8 T cell receptor beta chains presented below share a single source sample, sequenced in a study of CD8 T cells in ankylosing spondylitis. TCRdb re-derived calls from the 5' RACE reads in MiXCR, one entry per CDR3 protein. The table shows a few hundred thousand distinct CDR3 sequences, with 20% occurring only once. Sequenced sample: blood, either unsorted or a sorted T cell fraction (not recorded which). The source of these receptors is a male donor with ankylosing spondylitis or in good health (not recorded which).

This clonotype showed up many times. The chain employs TRBV12-3 or TRBV12-4 and TRBJ2-3, with D possibly called TRBD1 or TRBD2 (5 bases each). The CDR3 has 13 residues. V was pared by 5 bases and J by 0 bases, with 6 bases between. Here the CDR3 reads CASSGDSTDTQYF. The CDR3 nucleotides read TGTGCCAGCAGTGGGGACAGCACAGATACGCAGTATTTT.

This clonotype has at least ten counts. V usage is TRBV27 and J usage is TRBJ1-2; TRBD1 aligns across 7 bases. The CDR3 runs 12 residues. Trimming cost V 4 bases and J 8 bases; bases outside gene matches: 4. Germline V gives CDR1 MNHEY, CDR2 SMNVEV (reference sequence). The DNA for the CDR3 is TGTGCCAGCAGTTCGACAGGGTACGGCTACACCTTC. It yields the protein CASSSTGYGYTF.

This clonotype was seen a few times. The rearrangement uses TRBV10-3 and TRBJ2-7, with 7 bases matching TRBD1. Germline V gene sequence: CDR1 ENHRY, CDR2 SYGVKD. V dropped 10 bases and J dropped 4; count of bases not matched to a gene: 13. This CDR3 spans 14 amino acids. CDR3 sequence reads: CATAPGTEIYEQYF. The CDR3 DNA is TGTGCCACCGCCCCCGGGACAGAGATTTACGAGCAGTACTTC.

This clonotype was picked up many times. This chain joins TRBV12-3 or TRBV12-4 and TRBJ1-4; weak D call: TRBD1 (6 bases). Deletions cut 5 bases from V and 4 bases from J, with 17 bases between. The CDR3 runs to 16 residues. Here the CDR3 reads CASSPPRTGLNEKLFF. CDR3 sequence (DNA): TGTGCCAGCAGTCCTCCCAGAACAGGGCTTAATGAAAAACTGTTTTTT.

This clonotype was seen a handful of times. The chain employs TRBV29-1 and TRBJ2-3, with 8 nucleotides matching TRBD2. J lost 2 bases, V lost 3 bases, and 7 bases had no gene match. Germline assignment: CDR1 SQVTM and CDR2 ANQGSEA. CDR3 length: 15 amino acids. CDR3 DNA sequence: TGCAGCGTTGAGTGGCTAGCGGGCAACACAGATACGCAGTATTTT. It is translated as CSVEWLAGNTDTQYF.

The V gene is TRBV9, the J gene TRBJ1-6; no definite D call. Germline assignment: CDR1 SGDLS and CDR2 YYNGEE. Trimming took off 3 bases at V and 0 bases at J, with 10 bases between the two ends. The CDR3 is 16 amino acids. DNA for the CDR3: TGTGCCAGCAGCGCCGACACGAGCTCCTATAATTCACCCCTCCACTTT. This sequence encodes CASSADTSSYNSPLHF.

This clonotype was seen a handful of times. The chain joins TRBV7-2 to TRBJ2-7; TRBD1 aligns across 8 bases. With 1 base clipped from V and 4 bases from J, the junction kept 6 bases outside the gene matches. CDR1 SGHTA and CDR2 FQGNSA come from the germline V gene. The CDR3 has 15 amino acids. The CDR3 bases are TGTGCCAGCAGCTTAGACAGGGGGTCTAAATACGAGCAGTACTTC. It translates to CASSLDRGSKYEQYF.

This chain joins TRBV20-1 and TRBJ2-7; D is tentatively TRBD1 or TRBD2 (6 bases each). The CDR3 totals 13 residues. The germline V and J ends were trimmed by 6 bases and 3 bases, with 15 bases remaining between them. The germline V gene encodes CDR1 DFQATT and CDR2 SNEGSKA (reference sequence). The CDR3 DNA sequence: TGCAGTGCCCAAGGGGGGCAGAGCTACGAGCAGTACTTC. It translates to CSAQGGQSYEQYF.